The 21 T cell receptor beta chains below all came from one sample that was sequenced in a study of T cell responses to AZD1222 COVID-19 vaccine (dated by TCRdb to about 2021). The sample's time point label, decoded: about 28 days (+/-7) after the second vaccine dose. Library creation used the immunoSEQ multiplex PCR assay. TCRdb's version of the immuneACCESS table is confined to in-frame rearrangements and falls short of the full clone set. An unresolved V gene accounts for under half of the shortfall where checked; the remainder is of unknown origin. Across this sample there are approximately 70,000 clones, with over 70% seen only once. The ten largest make up about 14% of the sample. Sequenced material: peripheral blood, taken 28 days after the second AZD1222 dose. The receptors derive from an adult who received the AZD1222 COVID-19 vaccine.

The gene calls are TRBV24-1 and TRBJ2-7, with 10 positions matching TRBD1. Germline V lookup: CDR1 KGHDR, CDR2 SFDVKD. The CDR3 length is 15 residues. V lost 4 bases, J lost 3 bases, and 5 bases stayed unmatched. As DNA, the CDR3 is TGTGCCACCAGTGACCCGGGACAGGGGAGCTACGAGCAGTACTTC. Its translation is CATSDPGQGSYEQYF.

The V gene is TRBV28, the J gene TRBJ2-7; D is perhaps TRBD1 (6 bases). Trimming shortened V by 6 bases and J by 2 bases, and 23 bases separated the two germline ends. Germline lookup yields CDR1 MDHEN and CDR2 SYDVKM. The CDR3 is made up of 17 amino acids. Written as DNA, the CDR3 is TGTGCCAGCAGCACCCTCACAGGGACACGGAAGGCCTACGAGCAGTACTTC. This translates into CASSTLTGTRKAYEQYF. The complete variable domain, with remaining parts taken from reference TRBV28 and TRBJ2-7, reads DVKVTQSSRYLVKRTGEKVFLECVQDMDHENMFWYRQDPGLGLRLIYFSYDVKMKEKGDIPEGYSVSREKKERFSLILESASTNQTSMYLCASSTLTGTRKAYEQYFGPGTRLTVT.

V is TRBV5-1 and J is TRBJ1-2, with 9 bases fitting TRBD1. This CDR3 spans 15 amino acids. The trim removed 0 bases at V and 4 bases at J, leaving 4 bases unmatched. The germline CDR1 and CDR2 sequences are SGHRS and YFSETQ. The CDR3 sequence: CASSLGTGESYGYTF. The CDR3 nucleotides read TGCGCCAGCAGCTTGGGGACAGGGGAGAGCTATGGCTACACCTTC.

The chain couples TRBV5-1 to TRBJ2-7; maybe TRBD1 (6 bases). This CDR3 is built from 15 residues. Germline V gene sequence: CDR1 SGHRS, CDR2 YFSETQ. Trimming stripped 0 bases from V and 1 base from J, with 11 bases between. CDR3 region: CASSLVGAESYEQYF. DNA of the CDR3: TGCGCCAGCAGCTTGGTGGGGGCGGAGTCCTACGAGCAGTACTTC.

The rearrangement links TRBV28 to TRBJ1-2; D uncertain. The CDR3 is 12 amino acids. Germline V CDR1 and CDR2: MDHEN, SYDVKM. V lost 7 bases, J lost 5 bases, and 11 bases lay in between. CDR3: CASTQAAYGYTF. The CDR3 region has the DNA TGTGCCAGCACCCAGGCAGCATATGGCTACACCTTC.

V usage is TRBV6-2 or TRBV6-3 and J usage is TRBJ1-4; D remains unclear. V lost 4 bases and J 7 bases, leaving 10 bases between the germline ends. Germline loops: CDR1 MNHEY, CDR2 SVGEGT. The CDR3 extends over 13 amino acids. The CDR3 region is CASSLAWAEKLFF. The CDR3 nucleotides read TGTGCCAGCAGTTTGGCCTGGGCTGAAAAACTGTTTTTT.

The chain has TRBV3-1 (or the pseudogene TRBV3-2) and TRBJ1-1; unclear D gene. CDR3 length equals 14 residues. V gave up 4 bases and J gave up 4 bases, with 13 bases separating them. Germline V gives CDR1 LGHDT, CDR2 YNNKEL (reference sequence). The CDR3 bases are TGTGCCAGCAGCCTTTCGCTGGTGGGCACTGAAGCTTTCTTT. This encodes CASSLSLVGTEAFF.

The table lists this clone with a few counts. The J gene is TRBJ2-3, the V gene TRBV28; D tentatively reads TRBD1 or TRBD2 (6 bases each). CDR1 is MDHEN and CDR2 is SYDVKM in the germline V gene. The CDR3 is made up of 14 amino acids. Trimming removed 6 bases at V and 1 base at J, with 11 bases between. CDR3 amino acids: CASSWRGGTDTQYF. CDR3 bases: TGTGCCAGCAGCTGGAGGGGGGGCACAGATACGCAGTATTTT.

The V and J genes are TRBV5-1 and TRBJ1-4; tentatively, D is TRBD1 (6 bases). CDR3 length: 14 amino acids. V lost 2 bases and J 2 bases, leaving 7 bases between the germline ends. Germline V CDR1 and CDR2: SGHRS, YFSETQ. CDR3 nucleotide sequence: TGCGCCAGCAGCTTCGGGGGCACTAATGAAAAACTGTTTTTT. Its protein is CASSFGGTNEKLFF.

This chain joins TRBV11-2 and TRBJ1-4, with D maybe TRBD1 (6 bases). Trimming removed 5 bases from V and 4 bases from J, with 20 bases in between. The germline V gene has CDR1 SGHAT and CDR2 FQNNGV. This CDR3 comprises 17 residues. This chain's CDR3 is CASSQNRGALSNEKLFF. In DNA form, the CDR3 reads TGTGCCAGCAGCCAAAACCGGGGGGCGCTTAGTAATGAAAAACTGTTTTTT.

The chain combines TRBV21-1 with TRBJ1-1. TRBV21-1 is deemed a pseudogene. The CDR3 runs 15 residues. CDR3 DNA sequence: TGTGCCAGCAGCGCCTGGGATCTCTTAAGCACTGAAGCTTTCTTT. This codes for CASSAWDLLSTEAFF.

The rearrangement joins TRBV9 to TRBJ1-1; 10 bases fit TRBD1. In germline, CDR1 is SGDLS, CDR2 YYNGEE. The trim removed 0 bases at V and 11 bases at J, leaving 7 bases unmatched. The CDR3 has 14 residues. As DNA, the CDR3 is TGTGCCAGCAGCGTAGTGGACAGGGGGAGTCATGCTTTCTTT. It encodes CASSVVDRGSHAFF.

V gene TRBV9 combines with J gene TRBJ1-2; 10 bases are shared with TRBD1. There are 14 residues in the CDR3. Germline lookup yields CDR1 SGDLS and CDR2 YYNGEE. V was clipped by 0 bases and J by 8 bases; unmatched bases: 4. The DNA of the CDR3 is TGTGCCAGCAGCGTAGAGGGACAGGGGCGAGGCTACACCTTC. Protein: CASSVEGQGRGYTF. The full variable domain, with the rest looked up from reference TRBV9 and TRBJ1-2, is DSGVTQTPKHLITATGQRVTLRCSPRSGDLSVYWYQQSLDQGLQFLIQYYNGEERAKGNILERFSAQQFPDLHSELNLSSLELGDSALYFCASSVEGQGRGYTFGSGTRLTVV.

The rearrangement joins TRBV5-1 to TRBJ2-7, with D possibly matching TRBD1 (7 bases). V shed 6 bases and J shed 7 bases, with 23 bases lying between them. Germline V gene data show CDR1 as SGHRS and CDR2 as YFSETQ. This CDR3 region has 15 residues. CDR3 protein: CASNGGTVSFGEQYF. CDR3 in DNA: TGCGCCAGCAACGGCGGGACAGTCTCTTTTGGGGAGCAGTACTTC.

The chain combines TRBV10-3 with TRBJ2-3, with D maybe TRBD2 (6 bases). Trimming removed 0 bases at V and 14 bases at J, with 15 bases between. Per the germline V gene, CDR1 is ENHRY and CDR2 is SYGVKD. The CDR3 is 13 amino acids. In nucleotides, the CDR3 is TGTGCCATCAGTGAGTCGGCTAGCGAAGGGGTGTATTTT. It is translated as CAISESASEGVYF.

The chain joins TRBV4-3 to TRBJ1-2; the D is unclear. The CDR3 spans 13 residues. V was pared by 0 bases and J by 4 bases, with 6 bases between. Germline V gives CDR1 LGHNA, CDR2 YSLEER. CDR3 nucleotides: TGCGCCAGCAGCCAAGATATGGGCTATGGCTACACCTTC. The encoded protein is CASSQDMGYGYTF.

The chain couples TRBV6-2 or TRBV6-3 to TRBJ2-7; D unresolved. CDR1 MNHEY and CDR2 SVGEGT come from the germline V gene. Trimming took 2 bases from V and 0 from J, leaving 17 bases between them. The CDR3 is 17 residues long. CDR3 sequence reads: CASSYDILSGSSYEQYF. The CDR3 nucleotides read TGTGCCAGCAGTTACGATATTCTATCGGGCAGCTCCTACGAGCAGTACTTC.

This rearrangement joins TRBV18 to TRBJ1-4; 9 nucleotides line up with TRBD1. V was pared by 3 bases and J by 7 bases, with 3 bases of the junction left unmatched. The CDR3 extends over 14 amino acids. Germline V CDR1 and CDR2: KGHSH, LQKENI. The CDR3 DNA reads as TGTGCCAGCTCACCGGGGACAGGGACTGAAAAACTGTTTTTT. Its translation is CASSPGTGTEKLFF.

This clone appeared many times. The gene calls are TRBV2 and TRBJ2-7; no reliable D call. The ends were cut back, 2 bases at V and 6 bases at J, with 11 bases in the middle. Germline CDR1 is SNHLY and CDR2 is FYNNEI. There are 13 residues in the CDR3. The CDR3 spells CASSEPFVPEQYF. For the CDR3, the DNA is TGTGCCAGCAGTGAACCCTTTGTTCCCGAGCAGTACTTC.

V usage is TRBV6-5 and J usage is TRBJ1-2; D gene ambiguous. The ends were cut back, 7 bases at V and 2 bases at J, with 11 bases in the middle. The germline gives CDR1 MNHEY, CDR2 SVGAGI. This CDR3 spans 13 amino acids. The CDR3 region has the DNA TGTGCCAGCACTATCACAAAAAACTATGGCTACACCTTC. Its protein is CASTITKNYGYTF.

This clone was seen only once. The V call is TRBV7-9, the J call TRBJ2-1, with unresolved D. Germline V gene data show CDR1 as SEHNR and CDR2 as FQNEAQ (reference sequence). The CDR3 is 13 amino acids. Trimming shortened V by 4 bases and J by 5 bases, and 9 bases separated the two germline ends. Written as DNA, the CDR3 is TGTGCCAGCAGCTCGCCCCTTGACAATGAGCAGTTCTTC. Translated, it gives CASSSPLDNEQFF.